The 28 T cell receptor beta chains below all came from one sample that was sequenced in a study of metastatic and nonmetastatic thyroid tumors. Not a single patient had been given any form of treatment at any point before undergoing thyroid surgery. From the PCR reads, TCRdb re-called clones with MiXCR. The repertoire has more than 10,000 clones, around 12% of them found once; the top ten carry approximately 12%. The specimen was blood. Receptor source: a female donor with papillary thyroid cancer or a benign thyroid nodule (not recorded which). Some clones in this sample may be carry-over from other donors' samples.

At least ten counts were recorded for this clone. This rearrangement joins TRBV6-5 to TRBJ2-7, with no clear D. The CDR3 totals 20 residues. Germline CDR1 reads MNHEY; CDR2 reads SVGAGI. Trimming pared 5 bases from V and 1 base from J, leaving 30 bases between. The CDR3 sequence is CASSPPGSRPYFFWSYEQYF. As DNA, the CDR3 is TGTGCCAGCAGTCCCCCCGGCTCCCGGCCCTATTTTTTTTGGTCCTACGAGCAGTACTTC.

On this clone: Since no conserved phenylalanine or tryptophan closes the CDR3, a read error is the likely cause. The CDR3 loop is CASSLEVSAGMGETQYL. For the CDR3, the DNA is TGTGCCAGCAGCTTAGAAGTGTCGGCGGGGATGGGGGAGACCCAGTACTTG. The rearrangement links TRBV11-2 to TRBJ2-5; D is perhaps TRBD2 (6 bases). The germline gives CDR1 SGHAT, CDR2 FQNNGV. The CDR3 covers 17 residues. V lost 0 bases to trimming and J lost 5 bases, with 19 bases between them.

This clone qualifies as medium-sized (0.01 to 0.1%). The V gene is TRBV12-3 or TRBV12-4, the J gene TRBJ2-7, with 7 bases identical to TRBD1. The V segment lost 1 base and the J segment 1 base; nucleotides outside the gene matches: 1. This CDR3 comprises 14 residues. The CDR3 DNA is TGTGCCAGCAGTTTAGAACAGGGGTCCTACGAGCAGTACTTC. Translated, it gives CASSLEQGSYEQYF.

There are many counts of this clone. This clone may be a read error of a much larger clone one base away. The chain links TRBV5-1 to TRBJ2-1; no clear D. V was cut by 0 bases and J by 8 bases, with 9 bases left in between. Germline V gives CDR1 SGHRS, CDR2 YFSETQ. There are 13 residues in the CDR3. The CDR3 protein is CASSLELYDEQFF. Written as DNA, the CDR3 is TGCGCCAGCAGCTTGGAATTATACGATGAGCAGTTCTTC. Complete variable domain (other parts from reference TRBV5-1 and TRBJ2-1): KAGVTQTPRYLIKTRGQQVTLSCSPISGHRSVSWYQQTPGQGLQFLFEYFSETQRNKGNFPGRFSGRQFSNSRSEMNVSTLELGDSALYLCASSLELYDEQFFGPGTRLTVL.

By sample share, this clone is medium-sized (0.01 to 0.1%). The chain joins TRBV6-1 to TRBJ1-2, with 11 bases aligning to TRBD1. After removal of 3 bases from V and 8 bases from J, the junction contained 8 bases not matched to a gene. The CDR3 has 15 amino acids. CDR1 is MNHNS, CDR2 SASEGT, per germline. The CDR3 loop is CASSDRDRGMGGYTF. The CDR3 DNA sequence: TGTGCCAGCAGTGATAGGGACAGGGGGATGGGAGGCTACACCTTC.

This clone is labeled as medium-sized. This chain connects TRBV27 to TRBJ1-1, with 8 nucleotides matching TRBD1. J lost 4 bases, V lost 5 bases, and 6 bases had no gene match. The CDR3 contains 14 residues. Germline CDR1 reads MNHEY; CDR2 reads SMNVEV (reference sequence). The CDR3 loop reads CASSRQGPFTEAFF. Written as DNA, the CDR3 is TGTGCCAGCAGTCGACAGGGGCCCTTCACTGAAGCTTTCTTT.

This clone is medium-sized in the sample. The chain joins TRBV10-3 to TRBJ1-1; 10 bases match TRBD1. The CDR3 totals 13 residues. Losses at the gene ends were 4 bases for V and 8 bases for J; bases not matched to a gene: 4. Germline loops: CDR1 ENHRY, CDR2 SYGVKD. In DNA form, the CDR3 reads TGTGCCATCAGTGCGGGACAGGGGACGGAAGCTTTCTTT. Protein product: CAISAGQGTEAFF.

By sample fraction, this clone is medium-sized. The gene calls are TRBV25-1 and TRBJ2-1; D is uncertain. The CDR3 covers 15 residues. Trimming left V 8 bases short and J 0 bases short, with 14 bases between. CDR1 and CDR2 from the germline V gene are MGHDK and SYGVNS. CDR3 DNA: TGTGCCAGCGCCCCCAGTGCTTCCTCCTACAATGAGCAGTTCTTC. Its protein product is CASAPSASSYNEQFF. The full variable domain, rest sourced from reference TRBV25-1 and TRBJ2-1, is EADIYQTPRYLVIGTGKKITLECSQTMGHDKMYWYQQDPGMELHLIHYSYGVNSTEKGDLSSESTVSRIRTEHFPLTLESARPSHTSQYLCASAPSASSYNEQFFGPGTRLTVL.

This clone is labeled medium-sized. The V call is TRBV6-2 or TRBV6-3, the J call TRBJ1-2; no clear D gene. Germline V gene sequence: CDR1 MNHEY, CDR2 SVGEGT. V was trimmed by 5 bases and J by 5 bases, leaving 12 bases between them. This CDR3 contains 13 residues. Here the CDR3 DNA reads TGTGCCAGCAGTCTCGGAAAGATGTATGGCTACACCTTC. It specifies CASSLGKMYGYTF.

This clone was detected many times. In DNA, the CDR3 is TGTGCCAGCAGCCAAGGCAGATCCATGAACACTGAAGCTTTCTTT. This gives the protein CASSQGRSMNTEAFF. The chain uses TRBV3-1 and TRBJ1-1; D unresolved. The CDR3 has 15 amino acids. V was trimmed by 1 base and J by 0 bases, leaving 9 bases between them. The germline V gene has CDR1 LGHDT and CDR2 YNNKEL (reference sequence).

Relative to its sample, this clone is medium-sized. The CDR3 protein is CATSPSGNYEQYF. Written as DNA, the CDR3 is TGTGCCACCAGCCCTAGCGGGAACTACGAGCAGTACTTC. The rearrangement joins TRBV15 to TRBJ2-7; 9 nucleotides match TRBD2. After removal of 5 bases from V and 3 bases from J, the junction contained 2 bases not matched to a gene. This CDR3 comprises 13 residues. Looked up from germline, CDR1 is LNHNV and CDR2 is YYDKDF (reference sequence).

This clone occurred many times. A much larger clone sits a single nucleotide away, making a read error possible. The rearrangement uses TRBV4-2 and TRBJ1-4; D remains ambiguous. The CDR3 totals 14 residues. From germline, CDR1 is LGHNA and CDR2 YNFKEQ. DNA for the CDR3: TGTGCCAGCAGCCCCGGCGGGCCTAATAGTAAACCGTTTTTT. Protein: CASSPGGPNSKPFF.

The V call is TRBV5-1, the J call TRBJ2-2, with 8 bases identical to TRBD1. The CDR3 is 15 amino acids. From germline, CDR1 is SGHRS and CDR2 YFSETQ. V gave up 1 base and J gave up 2 bases; unmatched junction bases: 1. The chain's CDR3 is CASSLTGGNTGELFF. The CDR3 DNA is TGCGCCAGCAGCTTGACAGGGGGTAACACCGGGGAGCTGTTTTTT.

This clone was counted once. The J gene is TRBJ2-6, the V gene TRBV9, with 10 nucleotides matching TRBD1. Looked up from germline, CDR1 is SGDLS and CDR2 is YYNGEE. The CDR3 runs to 17 residues. V dropped 5 bases and J dropped 0; count of bases not matched to a gene: 5. The CDR3 DNA follows: TGTGCCAGCAGGAGGACAGGGGGGGGCTCTGGGGCCAACGTCCTGACTTTC. Amino acids: CASRRTGGGSGANVLTF.

Relative to its sample, this clone is medium-sized. The rearrangement links TRBV2 to TRBJ2-7, with D tentatively TRBD1 or TRBD2 (5 bases each). Germline CDR1 and CDR2: SNHLY and FYNNEI. The CDR3 is 13 amino acids. Trimming cost V 6 bases and J 11 bases, with 20 bases left between them. CDR3 nucleotide sequence: TGTGCCAGCAGGTATAGGGACGCCCAGGAGGAGTACTTC. It encodes CASRYRDAQEEYF.

By sample share, this clone is medium-sized (0.01 to 0.1%). The genes are TRBV7-2 and TRBJ2-7; no definite D call. Looked up from germline, CDR1 is SGHTA and CDR2 is FQGNSA. V was trimmed by 1 base and J by 3 bases, leaving 4 bases between them. The CDR3 contains 12 residues. The CDR3 nucleotides are TGTGCCAGCAGCTTAGGTGTCTACGAGCAGTACTTC. It encodes CASSLGVYEQYF.

The sample holds many counts of this clone. J is TRBJ1-1 and V is TRBV29-1; D is unresolved. The V gene's germline CDR1 is SQVTM and CDR2 ANQGSEA. The germline V and J ends were trimmed by 7 bases and 5 bases, with 11 bases remaining between them. The CDR3 length is 11 residues. The CDR3 loop reads CSAEVWTEAFF. In DNA form, the CDR3 reads TGCAGCGCAGAGGTTTGGACTGAAGCTTTCTTT.

The J gene is TRBJ1-1, the V gene TRBV30, with D unresolved. Deletions cut 2 bases from V and 1 base from J, with 8 bases between. CDR1 GTSNPN and CDR2 SVGIG come from the germline V gene (reference sequence). The CDR3 spans 13 residues. CDR3: CAWSRARNTEAFF. Written as DNA, the CDR3 is TGTGCCTGGAGTAGGGCCCGGAACACTGAAGCTTTCTTT.

On this clone: At one boundary the junction diverges from the germline segment, which might be a read error. This chain connects TRBV29-1 to TRBJ1-2, with D possibly being TRBD1 (5 bases). The CDR3 has 13 residues. Germline V gives CDR1 SQVTM, CDR2 ANQGSEA. The CDR3 DNA follows: TGCAGCGTACAGGAGGGGTTAGTCTATGGCTACACTTTC. The encoded protein is CSVQEGLVYGYTF.

This clone occurred many times. This chain joins TRBV18 and TRBJ2-7, with 7 bases that match TRBD2. Germline values: CDR1 KGHSH, CDR2 LQKENI. V was pared by 3 bases and J by 2 bases, with 7 bases of the junction left unmatched. This CDR3 spans 15 amino acids. The CDR3 reads CASSPGRSRAYEQYF. The DNA for the CDR3 is TGTGCCAGCTCACCCGGGAGGTCGCGGGCCTACGAGCAGTACTTC.

The sample holds many counts of this clone. The genes are TRBV10-3 and TRBJ2-2; weak D call: TRBD2 (5 bases). Trimming left V 0 bases short and J 0 bases short, with 8 bases between. Germline V CDR1 and CDR2: ENHRY, SYGVKD. CDR3 length equals 16 residues. The CDR3 loop is CAISESYSANTGELFF. The CDR3 nucleotides read TGTGCCATCAGTGAGTCGTATAGCGCGAACACCGGGGAGCTGTTTTTT.

The gene calls are TRBV18 and TRBJ1-2; the match to TRBD1 covers 7 bases. CDR3 length: 14 residues. Germline V CDR1 and CDR2: KGHSH, LQKENI. V was pared by 4 bases and J by 4 bases, with 6 bases of the junction left unmatched. CDR3 in DNA: TGTGCCAGCTCACGAACCGGGACAGCCTATGGCTACACCTTC. It is translated as CASSRTGTAYGYTF.

By sample fraction, this clone is medium-sized (0.01 to 0.1%). This chain links TRBV6-1 with TRBJ1-2; D may be TRBD1 (6 bases). CDR3 length: 15 residues. CDR1 is MNHNS, CDR2 SASEGT, per germline. V was shortened by 5 bases and J by 5 bases, with 18 bases between the two germline ends. The CDR3 protein is CASSRSSGTNYGYTF. The DNA for the CDR3 is TGTGCCAGCAGTCGCAGTAGCGGGACAAATTATGGCTACACCTTC.

In its sample, this clone is medium-sized. The rearrangement joins TRBV11-3 to TRBJ2-2, with D possibly TRBD2 on 7 matching bases. This CDR3 contains 14 residues. Germline CDR1 reads SGHNT; CDR2 reads YENEEA. Trimming left V 5 bases short and J 4 bases short, with 11 bases between. The CDR3 reads CASSRGGPTGELFF. The DNA of the CDR3 is TGTGCCAGCAGCAGGGGGGGGCCCACCGGGGAGCTGTTTTTT.

Only a few counts were recorded for this clone. The J gene is TRBJ1-2, the V gene TRBV12-3 or TRBV12-4; TRBD1 agrees at 9 bases. V was clipped by 6 bases and J by 3 bases; unmatched bases: 5. The CDR3 covers 14 residues. The CDR3 loop reads CASSGWTGDYGYTF. CDR3 DNA sequence: TGTGCCAGCAGCGGATGGACAGGGGACTATGGCTACACCTTC.

Relative to its sample, this clone is medium-sized. The chain joins TRBV7-2 to TRBJ2-7; 11 bases fit TRBD2. Germline values: CDR1 SGHTA, CDR2 FQGNSA. Trimming removed 6 bases from V and 3 bases from J; junction bases left unmatched: 4. This CDR3 comprises 14 residues. The chain's CDR3 is CASRDTSGSYEQYF. The CDR3 DNA sequence: TGTGCCAGCAGAGATACTAGCGGGAGCTACGAGCAGTACTTC.

This chain connects TRBV7-8 to TRBJ2-7; the match to TRBD1 covers 9 bases. Trimming cost V 5 bases and J 5 bases; bases outside gene matches: 7. This CDR3 has 14 amino acids. The V gene's germline CDR1 is SGHVS and CDR2 FQNEAQ. DNA for the CDR3: TGTGCCAGCAGCCCTTTCGGGACAGGGCACGAGCAGTACTTC. Protein product: CASSPFGTGHEQYF.

This clone was observed many times. DNA of the CDR3: TGCGCCAGCAGCCAGGATGGACAGAATCCCTACGAGCAGTACTTC. This sequence encodes CASSQDGQNPYEQYF. The gene calls are TRBV4-1 and TRBJ2-7; the D gene is possibly TRBD1 (6 bases). From germline, CDR1 is MGHRA and CDR2 YSYEKL. Trimming removed 3 bases from V and 2 bases from J, with 14 bases in between. The CDR3 sequence is 15 residues long.